The entry below describes one T cell receptor (beta chain). What it binds is not known. Produced via immunoSEQ multiplex PCR; TCRdb's table is partial and in-frame only. The sample includes fewer than 2.5 million clones, over 85% of them seen just once. This specimen comes from a study of shared clonotypes between healthy human individuals. Germline V gives CDR1 SEHNR, CDR2 FQNEAQ (reference sequence). Between the trimmed V and J ends, which lost 5 bases and 4 bases, there was a span of 14 bases. This CDR3 comprises 14 residues. Findings of the study overall: Rarefaction showed that sequencing of sorted subsets was incomplete (despite large depth). Compared with clonotypes that all four donors shared, non-shared clonotypes had lower generation probabilities. The represented genetic and exposure-history diversity was limited by the small number of donors. Roughly 5% of naive CD4 clonotypes were common to several donors.

The receptor's source is a man between 18 and 29 years old in good health. Some clones in this sample may be carry-over from other donors' samples. The rearrangement uses TRBV7-9 and TRBJ2-5, with D perhaps matching TRBD2 (5 bases). The sequenced sample consisted of naive CD4+ T cells from PBMCs. Subset here: CD45RA+ positively selected. DNA of the CDR3: TGTGCCAGCAGCCGGGGATTCGTAGCAGAGACCCAGTACTTC. It encodes CASSRGFVAETQYF.